The text below deals with one T cell receptor (beta chain). Its antigen remains unknown. Time point described: neoterminal ileum biopsy at postoperative endoscopy, about 6 months after surgery. Germline-derived CDR1 and CDR2 are LGHNA and YNFKEQ. Trimming shortened V by 1 base and J by 7 bases, and 10 bases separated the two germline ends. This CDR3 spans 13 amino acids. The assay was immunoSEQ multiplex PCR, and TCRdb's table has in-frame clones only and misses some. Of about 11,000 clones detected, around 74% appear once; the ten largest clones hold more than 5.5%. The data were taken from a study of T cell repertoires in ileal Crohn's disease. The study, taken as a whole, reports: Mucosal expansions were suggested to be mainly CD8 T cells.

The V and J genes are TRBV4-2 and TRBJ1-2; D is possibly TRBD1 (5 bases). Sequenced sample: ileal tissue. The TCR originated in an adult with Crohn's disease. CDR3 protein: CASSQGRVVGYTF. CDR3 DNA: TGTGCCAGCAGCCAAGGCAGGGTGGTTGGCTACACCTTC.